The T cell receptor (beta chain) under discussion was sequenced for a study of blood T cell repertoires in COVID-19. Across the study: Sources were T cells, B-cell-depleted T cells, or PBMCs; the material itself was cDNA or gDNA.

Participants' reported clinical history set cohort assignment. Methods used by the authors: Amplification from reference gene primers served as the basis for estimated nucleated cell counts. This table comes from immunoSEQ multiplex PCR, and its TCRdb copy is limited to in-frame clones, with some not included. That table is the source of V, J and clone size, and D and trimming were worked out from the DNA. The sample has a few hundred thousand clones; approximately 80% are singletons. The sequence came from a woman aged 35 to 49 with acute COVID-19. The sample taken for sequencing was PBMCs or T cells enriched from blood (not recorded which).

For the CDR3, the DNA is TGTGCCAGCAGCCTACAAGAGACCCAGTACTTC. Its protein product is CASSLQETQYF. The chain links TRBV7-9 to TRBJ2-5; D unresolved. CDR3 length: 11 residues. Trimming took off 5 bases at V and 2 bases at J, with 3 bases between the two ends. Germline V gene data show CDR1 as SEHNR and CDR2 as FQNEAQ (reference sequence).